This T cell receptor (beta chain) was recorded in a study of control samples from healthy donors and cancer patients. Germline V lookup: CDR1 MNHNS, CDR2 SASEGT. The V end was cut by 3 bases, the J end by 0 bases, with 11 bases between. The CDR3 runs 15 residues. Libraries were prepared by immunoSEQ multiplex PCR; TCRdb keeps only in-frame clonotypes and omits some of them. The data show 150,000 to 200,000 clones, 80% to 95% seen once. This chain links TRBV6-1 with TRBJ2-5; D could derive from TRBD1 or TRBD2 (5 bases each). This clonotype was obtained from a man younger than 30 in good health. The sample comprised blood. The CDR3 spells CASSEGRRYQETQYF. The CDR3, as DNA: TGTGCCAGCAGTGAGGGACGGAGGTACCAAGAGACCCAGTACTTC.